One sample yielded the 6 T cell receptor beta chains listed below, sequenced in a study of metastatic and nonmetastatic thyroid tumors. MiXCR reprocessed the PCR reads for TCRdb. The sample records 10,000 to 13,000 clones, around 40% being singletons. Thyroid surgery had not been preceded by any treatment in any patient. Specimen: tumor tissue. The origin of the receptors is a female donor with papillary thyroid cancer or a benign thyroid nodule (not recorded which). Some clones in this sample may be carry-over from other donors' samples.

The rearrangement links TRBV11-3 to TRBJ2-1; TRBD2 matches 8 bases. Germline V gives CDR1 SGHNT, CDR2 YENEEA. With 1 base clipped from V and 6 bases from J, the junction kept 2 bases outside the gene matches. The CDR3 length is 14 residues. CDR3 nucleotides: TGTGCCAGCAGCTTAGCAGCGGGAGTCAATGAGCAGTTCTTC. Translating gives CASSLAAGVNEQFF.

The V and J genes are TRBV11-2 and TRBJ2-3; D is uncertain. Germline V gene lookup returns CDR1 SGHAT and CDR2 FQNNGV. Trimming pared 2 bases from V and 6 bases from J, leaving 12 bases between. The CDR3 runs 14 residues. CDR3 sequence: CASSLLAREDTQYF. Written as DNA, the CDR3 is TGTGCCAGCAGCTTACTCGCTAGAGAGGATACGCAGTATTTT.

Worth noting for this clone: One base away lies a much larger clone, so this may be a sequencing read error. The V gene is TRBV4-1, the J gene TRBJ2-7; 7 nucleotides align to TRBD2. The germline V gene has CDR1 MGHRA and CDR2 YSYEKL. This CDR3 has 17 amino acids. The CDR3 loop is CVSSPDETASGRDAQYF. For the CDR3, the DNA is TGCGTCAGCAGCCCGGACGAGACCGCTAGCGGAAGGGATGCGCAGTACTTC.

The chain couples TRBV30 to TRBJ1-2; 10 bases map to TRBD1. Germline V gives CDR1 GTSNPN, CDR2 SVGIG (reference sequence). Trimming took 3 bases from V and 4 from J; bases not matched to a gene: 2. The CDR3 length is 13 residues. This chain's CDR3 is CAWRGQGSYGYTF. Written as DNA, the CDR3 is TGTGCCTGGAGGGGACAGGGGAGCTATGGCTACACCTTC. The variable domain in full, completed from reference TRBV30 and TRBJ1-2, reads SQTIHQWPATLVQPVGSPLSLECTVEGTSNPNLYWYRQAAGRGLQLLFYSVGIGQISSEVPQNLSASRPQDRQFILSSKKLLLSDSGFYLCAWRGQGSYGYTFGSGTRLTVV.

This rearrangement joins TRBV7-9 to TRBJ1-4; tentatively, D is TRBD1 (5 bases). The germline gives CDR1 SEHNR, CDR2 FQNEAQ (reference sequence). V was clipped by 3 bases and J by 2 bases, with 13 bases between them. CDR3 length equals 16 residues. The CDR3 sequence: CASSFIRAKTNEKLFF. The CDR3 region has the DNA TGTGCCAGCAGCTTTATCAGGGCCAAGACTAATGAAAAACTGTTTTTT.

Judged by abundance, this clone is medium-sized. This chain joins TRBV7-2 and TRBJ2-5, with TRBD2 as a possible D gene (5 bases). CDR1 is SGHTA and CDR2 is FQGNSA in the germline V gene. V was shortened by 4 bases and J by 6 bases, with 12 bases between the two germline ends. The CDR3 is made up of 13 amino acids. As DNA, the CDR3 is TGTGCCAGCAGCTCCGCAACCGGGAAGACCCAGTACTTC. Protein product: CASSSATGKTQYF.